Listed here are 16 T cell receptor beta chains from one sample, sequenced in a study of beta chain features in type 1 diabetes. Every bit of the isolated RNA underwent reverse transcription, so sequencing read expressed TCRB transcripts. TCRdb's copy holds only in-frame clones and misses some; the assay was immunoSEQ multiplex PCR. The repertoire holds more than 350,000 clones, with about an eighth as singletons. The sequenced material came from naive CD4+ T cells from blood. These TCRs come from a woman aged 18-30 years in good health.

In this sample, this clone turned up a few times. This chain uses TRBV29-1 with TRBJ2-5, with D perhaps TRBD2 (6 bases). This CDR3 is built from 12 residues. Deletions cut 8 bases from V and 1 base from J, with 11 bases between. Germline V gene data show CDR1 as SQVTM and CDR2 as ANQGSEA. The CDR3 DNA reads TGCAGCTGGGGACTCCTCCAAGAGACCCAGTACTTC. It translates to CSWGLLQETQYF.

This clone has just a few counts. The J gene is TRBJ1-2, the V gene TRBV29-1; TRBD1 aligns across 8 bases. The CDR3 is made up of 15 amino acids. V trimming: 2 bases; J trimming: 4 bases; junction bases outside the gene matches: 9. Germline-derived CDR1 and CDR2 are SQVTM and ANQGSEA. CDR3 nucleotides: TGCAGCGTTGAAATATCAGGACAGGGTTCCTATGGCTACACCTTC. Protein: CSVEISGQGSYGYTF.

CDR3 in amino acids: CAWSPQGSEQYF. The CDR3 DNA reads TGTGCCTGGAGTCCACAGGGGTCCGAGCAGTACTTC. The chain couples TRBV30 to TRBJ2-7; 7 nucleotides agree with TRBD1. Trimming cost V 2 bases and J 6 bases; bases outside gene matches: 4. Germline assignment: CDR1 GTSNPN and CDR2 SVGIG (reference sequence). This CDR3 region has 12 residues. Together with reference TRBV30 and TRBJ2-7, the CDR3 gives the full variable domain: SQTIHQWPATLVQPVGSPLSLECTVEGTSNPNLYWYRQAAGRGLQLLFYSVGIGQISSEVPQNLSASRPQDRQFILSSKKLLLSDSGFYLCAWSPQGSEQYFGPGTRLTVT.

The CDR3 is CASSTMEGARELFF. The CDR3 coding sequence is TGTGCCAGCAGCACGATGGAGGGGGCCAGGGAGCTGTTTTTT. The chain links TRBV13 to TRBJ2-2, with D perhaps matching TRBD1 (7 bases). Germline CDR1 and CDR2: PRHDT and FYEKMQ (reference sequence). The CDR3 contains 14 residues. The V gene lost 5 bases and the J gene lost 9 bases, with 16 bases spanning the gap.

The V call is TRBV27, the J call TRBJ1-4; tentatively, D is TRBD1 (6 bases). V lost 7 bases to trimming and J lost 4 bases, with 13 bases between them. The CDR3 sequence is 14 residues long. In germline, CDR1 is MNHEY, CDR2 SMNVEV (reference sequence). The DNA of the CDR3 is TGTGCCAGCACCCGAGGGGGAAGTAATGAAAAACTGTTTTTT. Protein product: CASTRGGSNEKLFF. The complete variable domain, with remaining parts taken from reference TRBV27 and TRBJ1-4, reads EAQVTQNPRYLITVTGKKLTVTCSQNMNHEYMSWYRQDPGLGLRQIYYSMNVEVTDKGDVPEGYKVSRKEKRNFPLILESPSPNQTSLYFCASTRGGSNEKLFFGSGTQLSVL.

V and J are TRBV5-1 and TRBJ2-1; D call uncertain. V lost 1 base, J lost 1 base, and 9 bases lay in between. CDR1 and CDR2 from the germline V gene are SGHRS and YFSETQ. The CDR3 runs to 15 residues. The CDR3 region has the DNA TGCGCCAGCAGCTTGTTGCAGGAATCCTACAATGAGCAGTTCTTC. Its protein product is CASSLLQESYNEQFF.

This clone showed up just a few times. The gene calls are TRBV28 and TRBJ1-1, with D hard to call. Germline lookup yields CDR1 MDHEN and CDR2 SYDVKM. This CDR3 is 12 amino acids long. V was cut by 3 bases and J by 0 bases, with 2 bases left in between. CDR3 protein: CASSLVNTEAFF. CDR3 nucleotides: TGTGCCAGCAGTTTGGTGAACACTGAAGCTTTCTTT.

The chain uses TRBV9 and TRBJ1-2, with D unresolved. The germline V gene has CDR1 SGDLS and CDR2 YYNGEE. The CDR3 has 15 amino acids. V lost 0 bases to trimming and J lost 0 bases, with 9 bases between them. CDR3 amino acids: CASSVAPNTNYGYTF. The CDR3 coding sequence is TGTGCCAGCAGCGTAGCCCCCAATACTAACTATGGCTACACCTTC.

The V gene is TRBV7-8, the J gene TRBJ2-2, with 8 bases matching TRBD2. Germline CDR1 SGHVS, CDR2 FQNEAQ. This CDR3 spans 16 amino acids. With 2 bases clipped from V and 8 bases from J, the junction kept 10 bases outside the gene matches. The CDR3 sequence: CASSLWRREASGELFF. The CDR3 coding sequence is TGTGCCAGCAGCTTATGGCGGCGGGAGGCTTCTGGGGAGCTGTTTTTT.

This chain connects TRBV7-9 to TRBJ2-3; TRBD1 might be the D (5 bases). Germline V gives CDR1 SEHNR, CDR2 FQNEAQ (reference sequence). The CDR3 is 17 amino acids. The V end was cut by 5 bases, the J end by 3 bases, with 21 bases between. Here the CDR3 reads CASSQRKDSFTTDTQYF. CDR3 DNA: TGTGCCAGCAGCCAACGAAAAGACAGCTTTACGACAGATACGCAGTATTTT.

The gene calls are TRBV28 and TRBJ2-6; D unresolved. V was trimmed by 10 bases and J by 4 bases, leaving 11 bases between them. There are 13 residues in the CDR3. Per germline, CDR1 MDHEN and CDR2 SYDVKM. Written as DNA, the CDR3 is TGTGCCACCCAGGCTGCCGGGGCCAACGTCCTGACTTTC. It translates to CATQAAGANVLTF.

This clone was found a few times. The chain is built from TRBV18 and TRBJ1-6; D is unresolved. Trimming left V 3 bases short and J 8 bases short, with 8 bases between. CDR3 size: 13 residues. Germline V gene lookup returns CDR1 KGHSH and CDR2 LQKENI. In nucleotides, the CDR3 is TGTGCCAGCTCACCGGACGGTTATTCACCCCTCCACTTT. Encoded protein: CASSPDGYSPLHF.

The chain is built from TRBV7-3 and TRBJ2-7; D ambiguous. CDR1 and CDR2 (germline): SGHTA, FQGTGA. V was pared by 5 bases and J by 1 base, with 9 bases between. This CDR3 region has 13 residues. This CDR3 reads CASSLDISYEQYF. CDR3 coding DNA: TGTGCCAGCAGCCTTGACATTTCCTACGAGCAGTACTTC.

This clone came up a few times. This chain connects TRBV29-1 to TRBJ2-1; D unresolved. This CDR3 region has 13 residues. The germline gives CDR1 SQVTM, CDR2 ANQGSEA. Trimming stripped 4 bases from V and 0 bases from J, with 7 bases between. The CDR3 loop is CSVVGSSYNEQFF. The CDR3 DNA follows: TGCAGCGTTGTCGGTAGCTCCTACAATGAGCAGTTCTTC.

This chain connects TRBV7-9 to TRBJ1-6, with D tentatively TRBD1 (5 bases). The CDR3 extends over 16 amino acids. In germline, CDR1 is SEHNR, CDR2 FQNEAQ (reference sequence). Deletions cut 2 bases from V and 1 base from J, with 9 bases between. The CDR3 sequence: CASSLYGGSYNSPLHF. The CDR3 DNA reads TGTGCCAGCAGCTTATATGGGGGTTCCTATAATTCACCCCTCCACTTT.

There are a few counts of this clone. This chain links TRBV29-1 with TRBJ2-3; D might be TRBD1 or TRBD2, each matching 5 bases. V was cut by 4 bases and J by 8 bases, with 22 bases left in between. The CDR3 contains 15 residues. Germline assignment: CDR1 SQVTM and CDR2 ANQGSEA. The CDR3 spells CSVVGVRGLPGTQYF. The CDR3 bases are TGCAGCGTTGTGGGGGTACGGGGCCTTCCGGGTACGCAGTATTTT.